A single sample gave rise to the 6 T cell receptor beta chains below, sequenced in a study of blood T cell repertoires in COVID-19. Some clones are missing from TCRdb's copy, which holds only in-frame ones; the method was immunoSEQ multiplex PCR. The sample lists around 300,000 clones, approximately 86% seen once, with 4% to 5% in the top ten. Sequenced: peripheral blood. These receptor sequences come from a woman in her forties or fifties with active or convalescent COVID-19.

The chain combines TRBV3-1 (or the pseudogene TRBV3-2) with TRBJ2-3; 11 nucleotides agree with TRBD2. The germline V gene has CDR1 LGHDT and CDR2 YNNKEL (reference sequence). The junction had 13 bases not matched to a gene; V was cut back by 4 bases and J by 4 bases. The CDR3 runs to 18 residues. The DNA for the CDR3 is TGTGCCAGCAGCCCGGCGCTTGTACTAGCGGGAGTAGCAGATACGCAGTATTTT. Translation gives CASSPALVLAGVADTQYF.

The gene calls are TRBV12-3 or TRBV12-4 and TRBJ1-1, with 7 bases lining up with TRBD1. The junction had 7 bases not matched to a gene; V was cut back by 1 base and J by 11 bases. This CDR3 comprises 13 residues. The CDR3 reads CASSLEKGAQAFF. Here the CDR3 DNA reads TGTGCCAGCAGTTTAGAGAAGGGGGCGCAGGCTTTCTTT.

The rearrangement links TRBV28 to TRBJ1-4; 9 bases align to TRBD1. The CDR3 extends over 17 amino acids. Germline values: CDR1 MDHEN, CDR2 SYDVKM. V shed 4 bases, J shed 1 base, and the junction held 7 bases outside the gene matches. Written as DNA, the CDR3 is TGTGCCAGCAGTTCCGGGACAGGGATACTAACTAATGAAAAACTGTTTTTT. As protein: CASSSGTGILTNEKLFF.

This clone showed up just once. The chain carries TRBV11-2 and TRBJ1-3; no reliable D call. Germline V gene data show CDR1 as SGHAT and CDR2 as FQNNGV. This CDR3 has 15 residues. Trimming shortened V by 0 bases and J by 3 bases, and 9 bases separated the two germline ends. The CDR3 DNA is TGTGCCAGCAGCTTAGAGGGCTTGGGTGGAAACACCATATATTTT. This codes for CASSLEGLGGNTIYF. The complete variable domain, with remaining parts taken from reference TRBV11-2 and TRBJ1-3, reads EAGVAQSPRYKIIEKRQSVAFWCNPISGHATLYWYQQILGQGPKLLIQFQNNGVVDDSQLPKDRFSAERLKGVDSTLKIQPAKLEDSAVYLCASSLEGLGGNTIYFGEGSWLTVV.

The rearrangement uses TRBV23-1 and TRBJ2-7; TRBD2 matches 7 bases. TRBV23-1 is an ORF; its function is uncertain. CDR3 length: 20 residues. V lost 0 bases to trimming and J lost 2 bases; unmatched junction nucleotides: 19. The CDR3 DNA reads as TGCGCCAGCAGTCAATCTAGGTGTGGGGCGCCAGGGACTACGACCTACGAGCAGTACTTC. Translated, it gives CASSQSRCGAPGTTTYEQYF.

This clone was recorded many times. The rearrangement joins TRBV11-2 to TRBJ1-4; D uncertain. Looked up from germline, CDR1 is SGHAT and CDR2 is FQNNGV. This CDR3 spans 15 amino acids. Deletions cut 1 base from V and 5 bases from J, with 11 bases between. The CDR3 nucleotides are TGTGCCAGCAGCTTAGTCGTTGCGGCAAATGAAAAACTGTTTTTT. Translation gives CASSLVVAANEKLFF.